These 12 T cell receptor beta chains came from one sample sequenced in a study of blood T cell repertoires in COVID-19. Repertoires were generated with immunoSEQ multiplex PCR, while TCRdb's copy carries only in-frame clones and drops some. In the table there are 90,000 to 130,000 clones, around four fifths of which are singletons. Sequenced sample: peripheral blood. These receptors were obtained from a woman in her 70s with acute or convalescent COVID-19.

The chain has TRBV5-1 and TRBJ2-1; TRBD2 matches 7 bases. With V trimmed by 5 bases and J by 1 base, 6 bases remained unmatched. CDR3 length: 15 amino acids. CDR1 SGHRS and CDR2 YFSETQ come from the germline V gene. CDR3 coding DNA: TGCGCCAGCAGAGGGGAGGGTGGGTCCTACAATGAGCAGTTCTTC. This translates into CASRGEGGSYNEQFF.

CDR3 nucleotides: TGTGCCAGCAGTCCCGATGTGAGACTAGCGGGAGGTCAGGCAGATACGCAGTATTTT. Its protein product is CASSPDVRLAGGQADTQYF. The J gene is TRBJ2-3, the V gene TRBV28, with 13 bases lining up with TRBD2. Germline assignment: CDR1 MDHEN and CDR2 SYDVKM. The CDR3 covers 19 residues. J gave up 4 bases and V 5 bases, and 15 bases lay outside the gene matches.

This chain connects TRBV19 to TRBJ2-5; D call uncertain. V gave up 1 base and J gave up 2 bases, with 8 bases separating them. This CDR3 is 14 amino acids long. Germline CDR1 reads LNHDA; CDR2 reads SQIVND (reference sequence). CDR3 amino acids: CASSIVALQETQYF. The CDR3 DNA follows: TGTGCCAGTAGTATAGTTGCACTTCAAGAGACCCAGTACTTC. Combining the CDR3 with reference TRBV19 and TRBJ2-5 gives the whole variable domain DGGITQSPKYLFRKEGQNVTLSCEQNLNHDAMYWYRQDPGQGLRLIYYSQIVNDFQKGDIAEGYSVSREKKESFPLTVTSAQKNPTAFYLCASSIVALQETQYFGPGTRLLVL.

CDR3 sequence reads: CASSLGAGGLQETQYF. The CDR3 coding sequence is TGTGCCAGCAGTTTGGGGGCGGGAGGTCTACAAGAGACCCAGTACTTC. The J gene is TRBJ2-5, the V gene TRBV28, with 8 positions matching TRBD2. The CDR3 covers 16 residues. Trimming at V came to 3 bases and at J to 2 bases, leaving 8 bases not matched to a gene. The germline V gene encodes CDR1 MDHEN and CDR2 SYDVKM.

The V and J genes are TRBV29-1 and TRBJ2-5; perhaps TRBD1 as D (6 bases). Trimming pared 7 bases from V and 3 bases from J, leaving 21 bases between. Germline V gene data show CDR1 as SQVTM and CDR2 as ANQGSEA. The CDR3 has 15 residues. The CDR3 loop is CSGQRGSFTEETQYF. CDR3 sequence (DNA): TGCAGCGGACAGAGGGGGAGCTTTACCGAAGAGACCCAGTACTTC.

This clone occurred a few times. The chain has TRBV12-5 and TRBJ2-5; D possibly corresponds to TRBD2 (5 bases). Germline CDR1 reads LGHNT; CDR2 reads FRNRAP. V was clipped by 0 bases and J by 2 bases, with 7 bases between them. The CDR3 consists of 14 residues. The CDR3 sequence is CASGLVPGQETQYF. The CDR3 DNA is TGTGCTAGTGGTTTGGTACCGGGACAAGAGACCCAGTACTTC.

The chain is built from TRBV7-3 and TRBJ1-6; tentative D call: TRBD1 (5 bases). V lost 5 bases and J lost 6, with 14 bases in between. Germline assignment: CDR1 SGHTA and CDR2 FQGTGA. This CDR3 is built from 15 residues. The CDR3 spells CASSPLGGLNSPLHF. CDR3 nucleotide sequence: TGTGCCAGCAGCCCGTTGGGGGGACTTAATTCACCCCTCCACTTT.

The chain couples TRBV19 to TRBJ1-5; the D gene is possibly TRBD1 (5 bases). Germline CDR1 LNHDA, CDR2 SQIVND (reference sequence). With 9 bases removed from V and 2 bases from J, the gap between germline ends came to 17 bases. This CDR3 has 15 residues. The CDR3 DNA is TGTGCCAGCAATCGGGGGGAGTTAGGCAATCAGCCCCAGCATTTT. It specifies CASNRGELGNQPQHF.

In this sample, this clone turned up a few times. CDR3 sequence: CASSLAGLGNEQFF. The CDR3, as DNA: TGTGCCAGCAGCTTGGCGGGACTAGGCAATGAGCAGTTCTTC. This chain links TRBV7-2 with TRBJ2-1, with 8 bases matching TRBD2. The germline gives CDR1 SGHTA, CDR2 FQGNSA. With 3 bases clipped from V and 6 bases from J, the junction kept 4 bases outside the gene matches. The CDR3 is made up of 14 amino acids.

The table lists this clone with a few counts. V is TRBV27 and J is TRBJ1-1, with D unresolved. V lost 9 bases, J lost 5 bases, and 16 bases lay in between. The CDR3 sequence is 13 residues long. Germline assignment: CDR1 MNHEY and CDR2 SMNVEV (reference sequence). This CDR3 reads CASRTWRDTEAFF. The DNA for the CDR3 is TGTGCCAGTCGAACATGGAGGGATACTGAAGCTTTCTTT.

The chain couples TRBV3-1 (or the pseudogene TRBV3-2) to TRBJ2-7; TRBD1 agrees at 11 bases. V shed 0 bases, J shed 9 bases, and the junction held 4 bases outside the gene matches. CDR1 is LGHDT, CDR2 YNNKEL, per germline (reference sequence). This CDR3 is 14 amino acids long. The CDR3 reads CASSQEGTGGVQYF. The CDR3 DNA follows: TGTGCCAGCAGCCAAGAAGGGACAGGGGGAGTGCAGTACTTC.

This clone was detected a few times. The CDR3 DNA reads as TGTGCCAGCAGTGGTTACAGGGTTTCTACCCGCAATCAGCCCCAGCATTTT. Encoded protein: CASSGYRVSTRNQPQHF. This rearrangement joins TRBV28 to TRBJ1-5; D may be TRBD1 (6 bases). CDR1 MDHEN and CDR2 SYDVKM come from the germline V gene. This CDR3 is built from 17 residues. V was trimmed by 5 bases and J by 2 bases, leaving 19 bases between them.